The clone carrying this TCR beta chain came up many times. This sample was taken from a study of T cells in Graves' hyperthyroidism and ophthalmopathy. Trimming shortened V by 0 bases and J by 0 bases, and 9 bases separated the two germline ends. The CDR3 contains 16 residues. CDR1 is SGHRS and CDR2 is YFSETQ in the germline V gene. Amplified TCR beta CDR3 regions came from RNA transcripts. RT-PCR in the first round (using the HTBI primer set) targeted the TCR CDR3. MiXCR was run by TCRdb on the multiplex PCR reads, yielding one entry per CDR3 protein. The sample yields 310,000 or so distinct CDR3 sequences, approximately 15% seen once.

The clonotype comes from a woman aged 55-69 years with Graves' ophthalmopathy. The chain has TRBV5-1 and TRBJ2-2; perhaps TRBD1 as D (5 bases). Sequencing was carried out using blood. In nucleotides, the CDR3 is TGCGCCAGCAGCTTGGGACAGCAGACGAACACCGGGGAGCTGTTTTTT. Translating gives CASSLGQQTNTGELFF.